This T cell receptor beta chain was documented in a study of tumor-infiltrating lymphocytes in primary liver carcinoma. Study in general: The study reported T1-T3 N0M0 tumors spanning 4.2 to 10 cm. General observations from the study: Tumor region pairs showed greater overlap than either tumor-adjacent or tumor-blood pairs did.

Making TCR beta cDNA involved around 500 ng total RNA and a constant-region primer. Slightly modified ARM-PCR, run as three nested multiplex PCR rounds, produced the TCR beta libraries. TRBV1-TRBV30 forward primers and a C-beta reverse primer were used in the first two PCR rounds, which each ran for about 10 cycles. TCRdb itself ran the multiplex PCR reads through MiXCR, one entry per CDR3 protein. Among tens of thousands of distinct CDR3 sequences listed, over 60% were seen once. Germline V gene data show CDR1 as SGHAT and CDR2 as FQDESV (reference sequence). This CDR3 is 16 amino acids long. V shed 5 bases and J 2 bases; nucleotides not matched to a gene: 5. On this clonotype: Its target is not known.

Unsorted bulk tissue (20-30 mg) underwent RNA and DNA co-extraction. At sampling, these chronic HBV carriers had received no treatment. V usage is TRBV11-1 and J usage is TRBJ2-7, with 14 bases matching TRBD2. This TCR was sampled from a man aged 40-49 years with primary liver carcinoma and hepatitis B virus infection. Source material: liver tumor tissue from sampling region 4. Subset defined: tumor region T4, right-lateral pole. Here the CDR3 DNA reads TGTGCCAGCAGCCTGGGACTAGCGGGAGAAACCTACGAGCAGTACTTC. It specifies CASSLGLAGETYEQYF.